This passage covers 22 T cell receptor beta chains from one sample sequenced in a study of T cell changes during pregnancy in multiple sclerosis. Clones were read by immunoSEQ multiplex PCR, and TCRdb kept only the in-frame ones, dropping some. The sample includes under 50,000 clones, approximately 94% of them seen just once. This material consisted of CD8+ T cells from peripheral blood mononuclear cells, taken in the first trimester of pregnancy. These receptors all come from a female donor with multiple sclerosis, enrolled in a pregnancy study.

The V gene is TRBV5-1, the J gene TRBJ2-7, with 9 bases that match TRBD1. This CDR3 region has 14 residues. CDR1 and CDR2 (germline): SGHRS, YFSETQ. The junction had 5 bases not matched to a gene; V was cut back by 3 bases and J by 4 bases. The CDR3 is CASSSRQGVYEQYF. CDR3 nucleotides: TGCGCCAGCAGCTCGAGACAGGGGGTGTACGAGCAGTACTTC.

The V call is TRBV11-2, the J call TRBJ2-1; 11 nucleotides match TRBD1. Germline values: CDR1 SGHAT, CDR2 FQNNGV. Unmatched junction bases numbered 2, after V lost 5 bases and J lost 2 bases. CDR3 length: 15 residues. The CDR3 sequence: CASSVGQGAYNEQFF. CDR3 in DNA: TGTGCCAGCAGCGTGGGACAGGGGGCCTACAATGAGCAGTTCTTC.

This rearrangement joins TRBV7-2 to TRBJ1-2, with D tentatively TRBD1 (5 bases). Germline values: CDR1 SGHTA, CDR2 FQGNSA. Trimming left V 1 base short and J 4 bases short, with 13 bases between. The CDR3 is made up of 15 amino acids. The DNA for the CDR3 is TGTGCCAGCAGCTTAGTACCAGGGAACCCCTATGGCTACACCTTC. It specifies CASSLVPGNPYGYTF.

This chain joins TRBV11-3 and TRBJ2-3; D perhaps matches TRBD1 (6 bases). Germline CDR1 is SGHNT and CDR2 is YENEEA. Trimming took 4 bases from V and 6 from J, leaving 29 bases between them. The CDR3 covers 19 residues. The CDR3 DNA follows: TGTGCCAGCAGCTCCAATTATCCCGAGACAGGCCGGGACCTGGATACGCAGTATTTT. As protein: CASSSNYPETGRDLDTQYF.

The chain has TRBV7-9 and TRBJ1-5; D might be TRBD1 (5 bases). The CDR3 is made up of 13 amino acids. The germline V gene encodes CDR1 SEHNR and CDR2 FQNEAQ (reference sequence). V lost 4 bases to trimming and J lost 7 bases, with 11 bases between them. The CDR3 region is CASSSDGGQPQHF. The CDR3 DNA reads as TGTGCCAGCAGCTCGGACGGGGGGCAGCCCCAGCATTTT.

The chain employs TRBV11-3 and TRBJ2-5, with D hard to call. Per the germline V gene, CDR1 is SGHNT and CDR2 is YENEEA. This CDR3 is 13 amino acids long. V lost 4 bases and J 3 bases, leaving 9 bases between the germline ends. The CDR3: CASSSRLEETQYF. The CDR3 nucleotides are TGTGCCAGCAGCTCGAGACTCGAAGAGACCCAGTACTTC.

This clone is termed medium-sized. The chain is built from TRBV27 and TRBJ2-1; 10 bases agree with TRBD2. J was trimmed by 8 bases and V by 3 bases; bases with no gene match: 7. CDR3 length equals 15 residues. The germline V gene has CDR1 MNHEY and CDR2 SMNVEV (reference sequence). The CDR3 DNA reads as TGTGCCAGCAGTTTTCAGCGGGAGGGCCTCTATGAGCAGTTCTTC. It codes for CASSFQREGLYEQFF.

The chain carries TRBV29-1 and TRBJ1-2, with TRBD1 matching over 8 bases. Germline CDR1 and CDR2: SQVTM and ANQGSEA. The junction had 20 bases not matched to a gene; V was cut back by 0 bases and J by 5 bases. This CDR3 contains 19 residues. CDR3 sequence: CSVEDRLSVGTGSGYGYTF. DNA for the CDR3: TGCAGCGTTGAAGATCGCCTCTCGGTAGGGACAGGTTCTGGGTATGGCTACACCTTC.

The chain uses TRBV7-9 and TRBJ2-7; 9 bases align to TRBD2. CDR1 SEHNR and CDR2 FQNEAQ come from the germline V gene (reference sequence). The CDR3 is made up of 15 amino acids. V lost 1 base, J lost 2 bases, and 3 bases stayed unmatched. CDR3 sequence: CASSLGASGAYEQYF. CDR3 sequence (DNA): TGTGCCAGCAGCTTAGGGGCTAGCGGGGCCTACGAGCAGTACTTC.

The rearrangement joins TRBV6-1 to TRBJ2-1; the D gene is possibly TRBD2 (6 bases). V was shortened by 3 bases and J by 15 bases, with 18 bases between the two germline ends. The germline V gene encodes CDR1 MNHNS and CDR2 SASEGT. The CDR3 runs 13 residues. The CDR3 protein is CASSDIDVAAGFF. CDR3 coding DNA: TGTGCCAGCAGTGATATAGACGTAGCGGCGGGGTTCTTC.

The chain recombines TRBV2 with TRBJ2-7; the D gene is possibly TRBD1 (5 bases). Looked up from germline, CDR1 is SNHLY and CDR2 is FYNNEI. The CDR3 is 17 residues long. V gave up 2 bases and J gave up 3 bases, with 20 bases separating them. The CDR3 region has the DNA TGTGCCAGCAGTGAACTAACAGGCAACCCGTTGGTCTACGAGCAGTACTTC. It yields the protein CASSELTGNPLVYEQYF.

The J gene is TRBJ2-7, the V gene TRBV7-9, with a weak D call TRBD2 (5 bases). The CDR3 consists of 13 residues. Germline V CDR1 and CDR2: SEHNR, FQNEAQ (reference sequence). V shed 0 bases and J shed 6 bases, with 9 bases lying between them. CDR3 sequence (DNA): TGTGCCAGCAGCTTAGCAGGGCTAGCCGAGCAGTACTTC. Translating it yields CASSLAGLAEQYF.

CDR3 nucleotides: TGCGCCAGCAGCTTGAGCCAGGGAAGTGGAAACACCATATATTTT. Amino acids: CASSLSQGSGNTIYF. The chain has TRBV5-1 and TRBJ1-3, with a possible D match to TRBD1 (5 bases). The CDR3 sequence is 15 residues long. Trimming stripped 1 base from V and 3 bases from J, with 11 bases between. In germline, CDR1 is SGHRS, CDR2 YFSETQ.

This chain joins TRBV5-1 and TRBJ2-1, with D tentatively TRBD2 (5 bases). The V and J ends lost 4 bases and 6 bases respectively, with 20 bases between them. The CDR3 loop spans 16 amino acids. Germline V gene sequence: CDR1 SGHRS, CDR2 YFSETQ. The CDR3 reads CASSHSSRGAFNEQFF. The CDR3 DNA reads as TGCGCCAGCAGCCATAGTTCACGGGGTGCGTTCAATGAGCAGTTCTTC.

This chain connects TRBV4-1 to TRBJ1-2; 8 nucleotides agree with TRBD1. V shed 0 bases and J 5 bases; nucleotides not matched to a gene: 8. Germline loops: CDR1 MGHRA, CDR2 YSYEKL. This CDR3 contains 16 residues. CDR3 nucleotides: TGCGCCAGCAGCCAAGACTATTCAGGGGGCGGGTATGGCTACACCTTC. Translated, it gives CASSQDYSGGGYGYTF.

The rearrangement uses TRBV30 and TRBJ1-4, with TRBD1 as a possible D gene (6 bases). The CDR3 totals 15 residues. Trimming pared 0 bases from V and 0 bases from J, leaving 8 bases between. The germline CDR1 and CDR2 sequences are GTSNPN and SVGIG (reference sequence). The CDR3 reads CAWSVGTTTNEKLFF. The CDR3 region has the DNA TGTGCCTGGAGTGTAGGGACAACAACTAATGAAAAACTGTTTTTT.

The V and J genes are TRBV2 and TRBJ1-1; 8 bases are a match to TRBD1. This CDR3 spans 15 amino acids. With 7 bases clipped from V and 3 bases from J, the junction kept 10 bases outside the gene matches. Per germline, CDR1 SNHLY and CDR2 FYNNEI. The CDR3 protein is CASNRQGPEHTEAFF. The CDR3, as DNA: TGTGCCAGCAACCGACAGGGGCCCGAACACACTGAAGCTTTCTTT. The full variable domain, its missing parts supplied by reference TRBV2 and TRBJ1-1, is EPEVTQTPSHQVTQMGQEVILRCVPISNHLYFYWYRQILGQKVEFLVSFYNNEISEKSEIFDDQFSVERPDGSNFTLKIRSTKLEDSAMYFCASNRQGPEHTEAFFGQGTRLTVV.

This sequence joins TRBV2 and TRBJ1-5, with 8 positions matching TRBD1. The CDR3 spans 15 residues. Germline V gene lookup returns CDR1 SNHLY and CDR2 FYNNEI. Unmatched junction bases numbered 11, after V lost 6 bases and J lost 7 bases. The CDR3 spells CASRRDRTTLQPQHF. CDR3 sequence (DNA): TGTGCCAGCAGGAGGGACAGGACGACGCTCCAGCCCCAGCATTTT.

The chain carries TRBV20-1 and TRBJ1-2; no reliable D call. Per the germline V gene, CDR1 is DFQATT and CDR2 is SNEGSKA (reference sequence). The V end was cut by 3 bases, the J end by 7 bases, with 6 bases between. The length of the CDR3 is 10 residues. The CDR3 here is CSARELGYTF. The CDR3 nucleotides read TGCAGTGCTAGGGAGCTTGGCTACACCTTC.

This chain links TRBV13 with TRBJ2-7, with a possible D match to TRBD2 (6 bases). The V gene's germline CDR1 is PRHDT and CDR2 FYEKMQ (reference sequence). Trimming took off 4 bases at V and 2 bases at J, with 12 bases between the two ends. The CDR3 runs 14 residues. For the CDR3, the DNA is TGTGCCAGCAGCTCAGCGGGCGCAACCTACGAGCAGTACTTC. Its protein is CASSSAGATYEQYF. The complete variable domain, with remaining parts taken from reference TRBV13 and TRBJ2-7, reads AAGVIQSPRHLIKEKRETATLKCYPIPRHDTVYWYQQGPGQDPQFLISFYEKMQSDKGSIPDRFSAQQFSDYHSELNMSSLELGDSALYFCASSSAGATYEQYFGPGTRLTVT.

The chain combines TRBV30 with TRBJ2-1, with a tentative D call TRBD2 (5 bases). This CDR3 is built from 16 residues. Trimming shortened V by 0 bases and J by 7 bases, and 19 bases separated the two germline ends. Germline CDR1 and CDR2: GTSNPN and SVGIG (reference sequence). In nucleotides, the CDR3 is TGTGCCTGGAGTGTAAGCACTAGAAGGGTTAGGAATGAGCAGTTCTTC. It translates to CAWSVSTRRVRNEQFF.

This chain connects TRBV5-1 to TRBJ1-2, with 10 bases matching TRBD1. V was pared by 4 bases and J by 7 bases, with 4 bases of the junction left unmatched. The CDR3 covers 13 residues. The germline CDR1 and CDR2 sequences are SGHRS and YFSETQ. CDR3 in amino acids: CASSVTGGGGYTF. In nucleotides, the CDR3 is TGCGCCAGCAGCGTGACAGGGGGCGGTGGCTACACCTTC.